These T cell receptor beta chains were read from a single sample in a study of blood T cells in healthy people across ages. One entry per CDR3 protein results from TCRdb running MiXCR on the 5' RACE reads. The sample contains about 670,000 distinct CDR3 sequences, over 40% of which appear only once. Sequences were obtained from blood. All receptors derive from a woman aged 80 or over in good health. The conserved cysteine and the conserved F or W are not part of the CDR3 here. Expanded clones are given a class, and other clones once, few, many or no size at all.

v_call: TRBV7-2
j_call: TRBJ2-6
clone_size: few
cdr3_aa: ASSSLPSLGSGANVLT

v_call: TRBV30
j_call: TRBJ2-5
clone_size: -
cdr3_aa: AWLVQETQY

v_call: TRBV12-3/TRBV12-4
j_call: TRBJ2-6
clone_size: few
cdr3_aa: ASSWASGANVLT

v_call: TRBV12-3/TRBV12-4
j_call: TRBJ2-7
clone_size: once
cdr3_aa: ASSFGQRQY

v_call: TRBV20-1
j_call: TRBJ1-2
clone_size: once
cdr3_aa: SAPNRQGATVGGYT

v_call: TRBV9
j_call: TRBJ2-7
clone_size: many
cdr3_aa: ASSVSSGTGDSYEQY

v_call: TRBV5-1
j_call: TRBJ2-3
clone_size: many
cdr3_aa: ASRFAVSTDTQY

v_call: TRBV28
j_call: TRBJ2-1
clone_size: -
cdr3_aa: ASSLSWGSGGNEQF

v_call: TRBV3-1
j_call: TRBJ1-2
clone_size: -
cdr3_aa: ASSQDSRGARGYT

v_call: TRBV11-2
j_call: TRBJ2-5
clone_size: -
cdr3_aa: ASSLDQGKQEAQY

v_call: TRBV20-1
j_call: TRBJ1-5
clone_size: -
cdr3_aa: SAKVQGFNQPQH

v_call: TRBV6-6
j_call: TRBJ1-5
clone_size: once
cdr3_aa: ASMESNQPQH

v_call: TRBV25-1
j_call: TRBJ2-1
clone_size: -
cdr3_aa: ASRTFLNNEQF

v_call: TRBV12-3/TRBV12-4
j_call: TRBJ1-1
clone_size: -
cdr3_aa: ASSLRPALGNTDAF

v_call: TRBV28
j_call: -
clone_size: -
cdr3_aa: ASSPLAGGNEQY

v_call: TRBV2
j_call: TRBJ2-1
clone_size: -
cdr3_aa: ASSPGQGHLGEQF

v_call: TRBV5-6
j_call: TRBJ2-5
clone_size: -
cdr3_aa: ASSVLYNEQY

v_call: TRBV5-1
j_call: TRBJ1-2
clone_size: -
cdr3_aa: TSSLEGGANYGYT

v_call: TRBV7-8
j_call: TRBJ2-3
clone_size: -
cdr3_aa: ASSSYATDTQY

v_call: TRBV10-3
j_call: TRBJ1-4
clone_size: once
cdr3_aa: AIGPNGTPNGKLF

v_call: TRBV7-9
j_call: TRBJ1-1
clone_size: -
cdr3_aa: ASSLGSGGAGAEAF

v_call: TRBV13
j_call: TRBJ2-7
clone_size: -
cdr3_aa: ASRRRGQGGHNAYEQY

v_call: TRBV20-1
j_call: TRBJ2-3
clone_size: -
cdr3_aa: SAQRTSPTDTQY

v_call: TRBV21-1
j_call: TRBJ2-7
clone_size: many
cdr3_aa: ASSKTSGGSYEQY

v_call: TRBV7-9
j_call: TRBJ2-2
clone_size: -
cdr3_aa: ASSPTAANTGELF

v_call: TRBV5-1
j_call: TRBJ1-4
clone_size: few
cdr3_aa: ASSPVGTGQEKLF

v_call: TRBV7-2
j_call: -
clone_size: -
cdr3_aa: ASSLGPDYNEQY

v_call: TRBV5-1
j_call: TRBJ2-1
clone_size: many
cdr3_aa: ASSSGLAFYNEQF

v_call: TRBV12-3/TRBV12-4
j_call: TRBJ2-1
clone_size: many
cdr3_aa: ASSSLPGQLEQF

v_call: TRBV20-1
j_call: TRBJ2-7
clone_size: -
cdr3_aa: SATFRSEQY

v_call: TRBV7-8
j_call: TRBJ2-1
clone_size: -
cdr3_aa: ASSLGAGDASYNEQF

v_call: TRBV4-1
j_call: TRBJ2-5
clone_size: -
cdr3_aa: ASSLRSGNEKETQY

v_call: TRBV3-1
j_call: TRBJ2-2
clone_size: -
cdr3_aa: ASSGTSGVNAGELF

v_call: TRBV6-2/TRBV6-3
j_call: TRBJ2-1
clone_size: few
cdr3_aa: ASSLTSGDYNEQF

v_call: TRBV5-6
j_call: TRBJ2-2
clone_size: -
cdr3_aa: ASSLGHSNTGELF

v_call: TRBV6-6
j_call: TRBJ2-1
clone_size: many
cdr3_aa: ASRRLVAGDFSGRLYNEQF

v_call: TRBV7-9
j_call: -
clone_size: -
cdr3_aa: ASSFSSFVNEQY

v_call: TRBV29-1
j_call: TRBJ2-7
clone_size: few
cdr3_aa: SVSQGPVEQY

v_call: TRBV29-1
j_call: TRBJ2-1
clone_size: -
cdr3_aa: SVVRAANYNEQF

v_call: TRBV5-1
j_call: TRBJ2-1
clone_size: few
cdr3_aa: ASKGTSGPKGEQF

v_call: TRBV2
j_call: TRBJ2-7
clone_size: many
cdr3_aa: ASSEDRVYEQY

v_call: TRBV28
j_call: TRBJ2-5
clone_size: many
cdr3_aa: ASSSPIGAGEGETQY

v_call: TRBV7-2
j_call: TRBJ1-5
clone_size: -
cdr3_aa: ASSTRGGNQPQH

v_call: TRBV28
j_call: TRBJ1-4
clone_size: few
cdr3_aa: ASSSPQARKLF

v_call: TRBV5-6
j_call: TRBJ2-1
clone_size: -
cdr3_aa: ASSIRGARSYNEQF

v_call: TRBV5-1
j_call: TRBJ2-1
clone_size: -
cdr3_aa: ASSLVYSNNEQF

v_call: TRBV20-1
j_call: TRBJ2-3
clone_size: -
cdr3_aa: SARTVRISTDTQY

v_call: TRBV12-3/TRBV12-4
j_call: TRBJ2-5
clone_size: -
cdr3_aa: ASKRDPSQETQY

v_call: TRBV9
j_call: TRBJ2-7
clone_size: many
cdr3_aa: ASSVGTSGRTYEQY

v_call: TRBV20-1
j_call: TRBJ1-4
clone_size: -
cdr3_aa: SAPPGPGAEKLF

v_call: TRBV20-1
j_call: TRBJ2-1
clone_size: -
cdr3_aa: SASGGASVISYNEQF

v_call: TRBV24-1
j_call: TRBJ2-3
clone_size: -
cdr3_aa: ATSDRRAATDTQY

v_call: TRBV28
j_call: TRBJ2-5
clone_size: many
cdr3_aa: ASSLGWGTQY

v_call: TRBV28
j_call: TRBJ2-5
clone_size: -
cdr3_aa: ASSEGRVGTQY